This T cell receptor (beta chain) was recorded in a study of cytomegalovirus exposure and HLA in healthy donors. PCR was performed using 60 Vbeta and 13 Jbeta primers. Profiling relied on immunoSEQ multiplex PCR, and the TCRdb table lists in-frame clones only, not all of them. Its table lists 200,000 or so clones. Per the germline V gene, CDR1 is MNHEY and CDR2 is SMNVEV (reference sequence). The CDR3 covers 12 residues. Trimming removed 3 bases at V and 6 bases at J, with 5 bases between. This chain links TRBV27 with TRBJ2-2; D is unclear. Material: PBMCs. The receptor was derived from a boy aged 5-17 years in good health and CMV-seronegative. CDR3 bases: TGTGCCAGCAGTTTCCCCGCCGGGGAGCTGTTTTTT. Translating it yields CASSFPAGELFF.